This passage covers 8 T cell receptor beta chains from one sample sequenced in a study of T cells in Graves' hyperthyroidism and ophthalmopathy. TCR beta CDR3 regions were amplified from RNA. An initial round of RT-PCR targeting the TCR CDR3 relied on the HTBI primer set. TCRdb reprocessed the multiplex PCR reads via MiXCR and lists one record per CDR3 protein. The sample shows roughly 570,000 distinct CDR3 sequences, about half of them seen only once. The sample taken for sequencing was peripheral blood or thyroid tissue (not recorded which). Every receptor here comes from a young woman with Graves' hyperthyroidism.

The CDR3 DNA reads TGTGCCATCAGTACGGGACAGGGGACCTCCTACGAGCAGTACTTC. It yields the protein CAISTGQGTSYEQYF. This sequence joins TRBV10-3 and TRBJ2-7; 10 nucleotides agree with TRBD1. Germline loops: CDR1 ENHRY, CDR2 SYGVKD. V shed 5 bases and J 0 bases; nucleotides not matched to a gene: 4. CDR3 size: 15 residues.

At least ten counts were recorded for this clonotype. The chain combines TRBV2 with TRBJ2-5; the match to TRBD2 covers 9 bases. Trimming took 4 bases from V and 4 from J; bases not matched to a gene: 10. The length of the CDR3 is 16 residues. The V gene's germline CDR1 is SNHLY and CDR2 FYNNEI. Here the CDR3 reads CASSAPSGILSETQYF. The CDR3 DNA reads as TGTGCCAGCAGTGCGCCTAGCGGGATTCTCTCAGAGACCCAGTACTTC.

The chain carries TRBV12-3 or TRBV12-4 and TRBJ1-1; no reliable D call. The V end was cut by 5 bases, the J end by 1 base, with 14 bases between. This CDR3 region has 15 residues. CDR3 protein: CASSPPRGRNTEAFF. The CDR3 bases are TGTGCCAGCAGTCCACCGCGAGGGAGGAACACTGAAGCTTTCTTT.

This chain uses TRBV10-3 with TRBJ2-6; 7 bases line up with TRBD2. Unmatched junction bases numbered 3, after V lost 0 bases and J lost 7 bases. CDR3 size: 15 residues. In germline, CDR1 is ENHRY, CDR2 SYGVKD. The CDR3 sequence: CAISESEAGANVLTF. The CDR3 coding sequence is TGTGCCATCAGTGAGTCAGAAGCGGGAGCCAACGTCCTGACTTTC.

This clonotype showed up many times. Written as DNA, the CDR3 is TGTGCCAGCAGCCCCCCGGGACAGGGAACCGGGGAGCTGTTTTTT. Residues: CASSPPGQGTGELFF. This chain links TRBV7-3 with TRBJ2-2, with 9 nucleotides matching TRBD1. This CDR3 has 15 residues. The V segment lost 5 bases and the J segment 5 bases; nucleotides outside the gene matches: 6. CDR1 is SGHTA and CDR2 is FQGTGA in the germline V gene.

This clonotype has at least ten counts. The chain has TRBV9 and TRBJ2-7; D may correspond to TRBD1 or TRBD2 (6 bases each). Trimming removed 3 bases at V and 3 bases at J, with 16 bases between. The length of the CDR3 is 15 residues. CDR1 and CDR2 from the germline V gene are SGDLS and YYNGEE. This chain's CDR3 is CASSEGGTDLYEQYF. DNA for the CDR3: TGTGCCAGCAGCGAGGGGGGCACGGACCTCTACGAGCAGTACTTC.

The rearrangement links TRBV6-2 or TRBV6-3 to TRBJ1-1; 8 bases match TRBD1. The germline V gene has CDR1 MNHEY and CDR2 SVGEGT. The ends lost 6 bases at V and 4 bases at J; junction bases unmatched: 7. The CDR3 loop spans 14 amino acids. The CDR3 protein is CASSDLGQGTEAFF. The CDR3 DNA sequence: TGTGCCAGCAGCGACCTCGGACAGGGCACTGAAGCTTTCTTT.

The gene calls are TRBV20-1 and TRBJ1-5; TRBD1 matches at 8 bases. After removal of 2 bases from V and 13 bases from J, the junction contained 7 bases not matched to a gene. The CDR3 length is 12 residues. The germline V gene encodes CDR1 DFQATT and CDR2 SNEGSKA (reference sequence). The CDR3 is CSARSYRGDQHF. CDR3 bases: TGCAGTGCTAGATCTTACAGGGGGGATCAGCATTTT.